This T cell receptor beta chain was identified during a study of cytomegalovirus exposure and HLA in healthy donors (TCRdb year 2017). Background on the whole study: According to an earlier analysis of 450 to 650 of the donors, some 180 million T cells yielded 117 million unique TCR beta sequences and about 280 Gb of sequence data. In addition to the first cohort of 666 subjects, a separate validation cohort of 130 or so different subjects was used. The number of donors typed differed by locus, with roughly 620-640 for A, B, C, DRB1 and DQB1, more than 500 for DQA1, 606 for DPA1, and 450 to 480 for DPB1. Donor age, sex, ethnicity and CMV serostatus were compiled together with the repertoire data. A later genetic analysis took genome-wide SNP genotypes for about three fifths of the 666 donors and used that subset as a discovery cohort. HLA typing covered class I and class II loci at four-digit resolution. A later analysis re-analyzed previously published TCR beta repertoires from roughly 630 donors and added high-resolution HLA genotyping to study TCR occurrence patterns. The study aimed to test whether signatures of past pathogen exposure could be identified by cataloging public T cell receptors. Several DR-DQ haplotypes were handled as single units for association and clustering, since linkage in the cohort was strong. The study combined high-throughput TCR immunosequencing, statistical association of individual TCRs with disease status, and machine learning to predict cytomegalovirus infection status. Of the 300 to 500 genotyped donors, 75% to 85% were placed in the genetic ancestry cluster associated with self-reported Caucasian donors. The T cell repertoires of 670 or so subjects were profiled by immunosequencing and related to cytomegalovirus serostatus. Roughly 300 gigabases of sequencing data and 70 million to 100 million unique TCR sequences were included in an early release covering roughly 600 HLA-typed donors. Every discovery cohort repertoire had been produced on one sequencing platform. Rather than using new phenotypic data, the later analysis identified candidate immune exposures from TCR beta sequences and from how often those sequences occurred across donors. On average, roughly 200,000 unique TCR beta nucleotide sequences were sequenced per donor among about 400 genotyped donors of the cohort, with roughly 19% of those sequences being non-productive. An earlier analysis of approximately 500 of the donors applied high-throughput TCR beta sequencing to assess whether each TCR beta V gene segment acted as functional or pseudogenic.

Sequences MDHEN (CDR1) and SYDVKM (CDR2) are obtained from the germline V gene. V has 5 bases trimmed and J has 0 bases trimmed; junction bases matching no gene number 15. Including cysteine and phenylalanine, the CDR3 has 18 amino acids. The sequence is cut down to CDR3 DNA, 54 bases in frame from base 1. Worth noting for this clone: The antigen it binds to is not known. The record has no base qualities; no much larger clone is one base away.

The cohort was made up of 500 to 800 healthy bone marrow donors. Cohort members were all nominally healthy when sampled, although unrecorded immune exposures were likely present. The donor was CMV seropositive and was included in the group of 300 or so seropositive cohort members. Every donor gave a peripheral blood sample, and the peripheral blood mononuclear cells from that sample were used for TCR beta sequencing. Genomic DNA was extracted from the blood cell samples with the Qiagen DNeasy Blood Extraction Kit. Broad study findings and their caveats: Correlated functional status among segregating V segments might be attributable to linkage disequilibrium, but an unknown experimental factor could not be ruled out. In both the original and validation cohorts, the classifier was reported to diagnose cytomegalovirus status with high specificity and sensitivity. A few of the identified cytomegalovirus-associated TCR beta chains were confirmed in vitro to be specific for cytomegalovirus antigens. In the study, some 160 TCR beta chains were listed as associated with cytomegalovirus. A further reported finding was that TCR beta sequences accurately predicted the HLA-A and HLA-B alleles for most subjects in the first cohort. Assigning TCR associations to individual alleles was difficult when HLA alleles, especially DR and DQ, strongly co-occurred. Compared with equally common non-associated chains, HLA-associated TCR beta chains in a later analysis were more clonally expanded and had lower generation probabilities. The sequencing pipeline was judged likely to have produced a cluster of highly shared sequence variants as a technical artifact. In a later analysis, most CMV-associated TCR beta chains were found to appear HLA-restricted, with HLA associations seemingly driven largely by CMV exposure. Only TCR beta chains were sequenced in this cohort, and the absence of alpha or paired-chain data limited detectable features. A later genetic analysis associated a missense DCLRE1C variant with V-gene and J-gene trimming of TCR beta chains, and an independent cohort replicated the association. While some public TCRs were present in many individuals, most TCR sequences turned up only very rarely across donors. In a later analysis, TCR association rates were found to vary across HLA loci, with the most associated TCRs seen for DRB1 alleles and the fewest for HLA-C alleles. Because HLA typing was unavailable for some donors at each locus, only the typed subset was used in association tests. A later analysis associated 15,000 to 20,000 TCR beta sequences with specific HLA alleles at a false discovery rate of 0.05. Some IMGT-functional V segments, including TRBV6-2 and TRBV6-3, could not be distinguished by the 87-base-pair reads and were therefore excluded. In an earlier analysis of a few hundred of the donors, most TCR beta V segments were observed in productive rearrangements about 87% or about 30% of the time, broadly matching IMGT annotations. A later genetic analysis reported fewer N-insertions in productive TCRs among donors in an Asian-associated ancestry cluster than the roughly 720-donor mean. For the cohort, immune exposure information was limited to CMV serostatus. According to a later analysis, parvovirus B19, influenza, CMV and Epstein-Barr virus appeared linked to several top co-occurrence clusters. The earlier analysis of fewer than 750 of the donors excluded 15 to 20 rarely observed V segments, including chromosome 9 orphons, because counts were too low. The presence/absence analyses assumed that sequencing depth was roughly uniform across donors, and that assumption may not be true. It was suggested by the authors that the approach could potentially be generalized to other disease states and immunological phenotypes.

Library construction relied on the immunoSEQ multiplex PCR assay. For the multiplex PCR, a mixture combining 60 forward primers for TCR Vbeta segments and 13 reverse primers for TCR Jbeta segments was used. Amplification of the CDR3 region of rearranged TCR beta genes was performed with a multiplex PCR assay on genomic DNA. The Illumina HiSeq System was used to sequence the amplified TCR beta libraries as 87-base-pair reads. For the original study's pipeline: A later analysis tallied 70 million to 100 million unique TCR beta chains across the 700 or so repertoires, and roughly 11 million of those chains were shared by two or more donors. Raw reads were error-corrected and collapsed into unique sequences by a nearest-neighbor algorithm in which closely related sequences were merged to remove PCR and sequencing errors. CDR3 sequences were aligned to IMGT reference sequences to assign V, D and J gene segments. For a sequence to be retained, a match of at least six nucleotides to both a V gene segment and a J gene segment was required. A rearrangement was called productive if the CDR3 had no stop codons and remained in frame with V and J, and every other rearrangement was called non-productive. CDR3 was defined according to IMGT convention as the region running from the second conserved V-encoded cysteine to the conserved J-encoded phenylalanine. In an earlier analysis of more than 550 of the donors, sequences lacking an unambiguous match to a single V gene segment were excluded. An earlier analysis of 587 of the donors classified V segments as functional when productive rearrangements were above 56.7% and as segregating when the standard deviation between donors was above 5%. A statistical classification framework was built to diagnose cytomegalovirus status from the catalog of TCR beta chain sequences. In a later analysis, V and J genes were assigned by comparing TCR nucleotide sequences against IMGT/GENE-DB human TR gene sequences. Using the TCRdist pipeline, a later analysis assigned CDR3 sequences along with most-parsimonious VDJ recombination scenarios. A later analysis defined each TCR beta chain by its CDR3 amino acid sequence plus V-gene family, and excluded reads lacking a unique V-gene family. As a way to deal with suspected cross-contamination and a sequencing artifact, a later analysis dropped approximately 570 nucleotide sequences that were highly shared and had low generation probability. In a later analysis, a clonal expansion index was calculated for each public chain from normalized within-repertoire ranks of inferred template counts. Generation probabilities in a later analysis came from a VDJ recombination model fitted to out-of-frame rearrangements, and those results were checked against IGoR. Hypergeometric tests were used in a later analysis to score TCR-TCR, TCR-HLA and TCR-CMV co-occurrence, with a repertoire-size bias correction applied to the TCR pairs. In a later analysis, false discovery rates were estimated by permuting HLA or CMV assignments 20 times. In a later analysis, co-occurring TCRs were grouped with DBSCAN, and TCRdist sequence similarity was added when clustering was performed within HLA-allele-positive subsets. Repertoires with fewer than 30,000 or more than 120,000 public chains, plus five repertoires with anomalous nucleotide sharing, were excluded from co-occurrence clustering. Here the immuneACCESS table is served through TCRdb, limited to in-frame sequences with V and J called. Missing clones are a known gap in these copies; in checked studies unresolved V genes cover under half, and the rest lacks a known reason. That table gives V, J and clone size, and the DNA gave D and trimming. The sample table lists some 180,000 clones, around 73% of them with a count of one. The ten top clones hold approximately 5.4% of the sample.

The chain is encoded by TRBV28 joined to TRBJ1-2, with 7 bases matching TRBD1. The sample taken for sequencing was PBMCs. This clonotype originated in a woman under 30 in good health and CMV-seropositive. The CDR3 reads CASSPRRTGDPANYGYTF. The bases are TGTGCCAGCAGTCCCCGCCGGACAGGTGACCCGGCTAACTATGGCTACACCTTC.